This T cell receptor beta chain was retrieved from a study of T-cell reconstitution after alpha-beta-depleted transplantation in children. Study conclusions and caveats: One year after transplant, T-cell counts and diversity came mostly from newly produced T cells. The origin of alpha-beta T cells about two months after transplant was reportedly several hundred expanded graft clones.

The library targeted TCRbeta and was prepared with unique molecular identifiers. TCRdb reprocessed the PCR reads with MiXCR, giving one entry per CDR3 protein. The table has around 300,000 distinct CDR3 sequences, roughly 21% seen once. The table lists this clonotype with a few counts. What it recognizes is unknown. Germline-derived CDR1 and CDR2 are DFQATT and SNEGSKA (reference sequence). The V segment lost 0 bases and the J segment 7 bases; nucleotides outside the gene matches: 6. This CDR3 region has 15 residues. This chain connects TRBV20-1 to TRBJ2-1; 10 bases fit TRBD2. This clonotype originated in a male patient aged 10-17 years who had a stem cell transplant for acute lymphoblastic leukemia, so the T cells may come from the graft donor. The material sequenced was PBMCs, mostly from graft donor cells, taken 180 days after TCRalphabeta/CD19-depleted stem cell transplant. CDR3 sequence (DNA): TGCAGTGCTAGAGAATCTAGCGGGAGCTGGAATGAGCAGTTCTTC. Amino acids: CSARESSGSWNEQFF.